A single sample gave rise to the 23 T cell receptor beta chains below, sequenced in a study of blood T cells in healthy people across ages (dated by TCRdb to between 2015 and 2017). The receptor library was made with 5' RACE. TCRdb lists the instrument as Illumina HiSeq 2500. A second about 7 to 12 cycle PCR used a sample-barcoded 5' primer and a J-beta primer mix. TCRdb took the public reads, trimmed them with fastp at Q25, ran MiXCR for clone calling and kept in-frame beta chains. Entries that share a CDR3 protein sequence are merged under the most common genes and DNA. The sample table lists roughly 800,000 distinct CDR3 sequences, under 40% of them with a count of one. Over 10% of the sample comes from the top ten. Input material: blood. The receptors were sampled from a man aged 18 to 29 in good health.

J is TRBJ2-4 and V is TRBV29-1; 8 nucleotides line up with TRBD1. Germline V gene data show CDR1 as SQVTM and CDR2 as ANQGSEA. The CDR3 loop spans 16 amino acids. V dropped 4 bases and J dropped 1; count of bases not matched to a gene: 9. The CDR3 DNA follows: TGCAGCGTTGTGCCCGGACAGGGTCGGGCCAAAAACATTCAGTACTTC. Translated: CSVVPGQGRAKNIQYF.

This clonotype was seen many times. The rearrangement uses TRBV5-1 and TRBJ2-4; the D gene is possibly TRBD2 (6 bases). The V end was cut by 1 base, the J end by 6 bases, with 11 bases between. The CDR3 has 14 amino acids. The V gene's germline CDR1 is SGHRS and CDR2 YFSETQ. The CDR3 loop is CASSLSSGGNIQYF. The DNA of the CDR3 is TGCGCCAGCAGCTTGTCTTCCGGGGGAAACATTCAGTACTTC. The whole variable domain, remainder taken from reference TRBV5-1 and TRBJ2-4, is KAGVTQTPRYLIKTRGQQVTLSCSPISGHRSVSWYQQTPGQGLQFLFEYFSETQRNKGNFPGRFSGRQFSNSRSEMNVSTLELGDSALYLCASSLSSGGNIQYFGAGTRLSVL.

This clonotype was observed a handful of times. The chain uses TRBV7-2 and TRBJ1-4; 10 bases are a match to TRBD1. The junction had 1 base not matched to a gene; V was cut back by 3 bases and J by 6 bases. CDR1 and CDR2 (germline): SGHTA, FQGNSA. The CDR3 has 14 residues. The CDR3 nucleotides read TGTGCCAGCAGCTTGACAGGGGGCGATGAAAAACTGTTTTTT. Translation gives CASSLTGGDEKLFF.

In this sample, this clonotype turned up a few times. This may stem from a read error, because a much larger clone lies one nucleotide away. The V gene is TRBV5-5, the J gene TRBJ2-1, with 7 bases aligning to TRBD1. Germline loops: CDR1 SGHKS, CDR2 YYEKEE (reference sequence). The CDR3 is 15 amino acids. V trimming: 3 bases; J trimming: 6 bases; junction bases outside the gene matches: 9. CDR3 in amino acids: CASSSDGTAANEQFF. CDR3 DNA sequence: TGTGCCAGCAGCTCTGATGGGACAGCCGCCAATGAGCAGTTCTTC.

V gene TRBV27 combines with J gene TRBJ1-5, with 12 bases that match TRBD1. Germline CDR1 reads MNHEY; CDR2 reads SMNVEV (reference sequence). V lost 3 bases, J lost 2 bases, and 5 bases stayed unmatched. The CDR3 contains 17 residues. This chain's CDR3 is CASSFWGQGAGNQPQHF. As DNA, the CDR3 is TGTGCCAGCAGTTTTTGGGGACAGGGGGCAGGCAATCAGCCCCAGCATTTT.

This clonotype turned up a few times. V and J are TRBV7-2 and TRBJ2-1; TRBD2 matches 8 bases. The CDR3 contains 17 residues. V was clipped by 1 base and J by 10 bases; unmatched bases: 15. Germline CDR1 and CDR2: SGHTA and FQGNSA. This CDR3 reads CASSLGPGLEASGEQFF. The CDR3 DNA reads as TGTGCCAGCAGCTTAGGCCCGGGACTAGAAGCTTCGGGGGAGCAGTTCTTC.

This clonotype has only a few counts. The chain recombines TRBV6-5 with TRBJ1-2; D call uncertain. V lost 8 bases, J lost 0 bases, and 7 bases lay in between. CDR1 and CDR2 from the germline V gene are MNHEY and SVGAGI. CDR3 length: 12 residues. This chain's CDR3 is CASAQTNYGYTF. CDR3 sequence (DNA): TGTGCCAGCGCTCAAACTAACTATGGCTACACCTTC.

Turning to this clonotype: A read error may account for a junction end that differs from germline. V is TRBV24-1 and J is TRBJ1-2; 12 bases agree with TRBD1. This CDR3 contains 14 residues. Germline lookup yields CDR1 KGHDR and CDR2 SFDVKD. The CDR3 DNA reads TGTACCACCAGTGATTTGGGGACAGGGGGCGGCTACACCTTC. Its translation: CTTSDLGTGGGYTF.

The chain links TRBV12-3 or TRBV12-4 to TRBJ1-1; TRBD1 is a possible D gene (6 bases). The CDR3 has 11 residues. The V end was cut by 8 bases, the J end by 8 bases, with 12 bases between. CDR3 bases: TGTGCCAGCGCCCAGGGGATAGAAGCTTTCTTT. As protein: CASAQGIEAFF.

The chain has TRBV20-1 and TRBJ2-3; possible D gene TRBD2, 6 bases. V dropped 8 bases and J dropped 5 bases, with 23 bases sitting between them. The CDR3 has 15 residues. Germline-derived CDR1 and CDR2 are DFQATT and SNEGSKA (reference sequence). The CDR3 nucleotides are TGCAGTACCATCCTGGGGAGGAACGGGGGAGATACGCAGTATTTT. Translating it yields CSTILGRNGGDTQYF.

This clonotype was counted a few times. The V and J genes are TRBV20-1 and TRBJ2-3; 9 nucleotides line up with TRBD2. The CDR3 covers 14 residues. Germline V CDR1 and CDR2: DFQATT, SNEGSKA (reference sequence). The junction had 6 bases not matched to a gene; V was cut back by 6 bases and J by 2 bases. The CDR3 sequence: CSAGLAGNTDTQYF. In DNA, the CDR3 is TGCAGTGCGGGCCTAGCGGGAAACACAGATACGCAGTATTTT.

The rearrangement links TRBV7-9 to TRBJ2-3; 10 bases align to TRBD2. This CDR3 has 15 amino acids. Unmatched junction bases numbered 7, after V lost 5 bases and J lost 5 bases. Germline lookup yields CDR1 SEHNR and CDR2 FQNEAQ (reference sequence). Here the CDR3 DNA reads TGTGCCAGCAGCCGGACTAGCGGTGCCGGAGATACGCAGTATTTT. Translating gives CASSRTSGAGDTQYF.

CDR3 DNA sequence: TGCAGCTTTTCCCCTAGCACAGATACGCAGTATTTT. This gives the protein CSFSPSTDTQYF. The chain is built from TRBV29-1 and TRBJ2-3, with no clear D. Germline values: CDR1 SQVTM, CDR2 ANQGSEA. This CDR3 is 12 amino acids long. Trimming shortened V by 8 bases and J by 0 bases, and 9 bases separated the two germline ends.

The CDR3 nucleotides read TGTGCCAGCAGTTACGGGTCTAGCGGGGGCCCTGACAATGAGCAGTTCTTC. As protein: CASSYGSSGGPDNEQFF. The gene calls are TRBV6-5 and TRBJ2-1; 10 bases match TRBD2. Trimming removed 2 bases from V and 5 bases from J; junction bases left unmatched: 9. In germline, CDR1 is MNHEY, CDR2 SVGAGI. CDR3 length equals 17 residues.

V usage is TRBV4-2 and J usage is TRBJ2-1; 7 positions match TRBD1. This CDR3 contains 18 residues. Germline assignment: CDR1 LGHNA and CDR2 YNFKEQ. The junction had 8 bases not matched to a gene; V was cut back by 0 bases and J by 0 bases. The CDR3 loop is CASSQEASGDSSYNEQFF. The DNA of the CDR3 is TGTGCCAGCAGCCAAGAAGCCTCAGGGGACAGCTCCTACAATGAGCAGTTCTTC.

This clonotype was detected ten times or more. The chain employs TRBV29-1 and TRBJ2-1; the D gene is possibly TRBD2 (6 bases). Trimming removed 1 base from V and 7 bases from J, with 14 bases in between. The CDR3 covers 14 residues. CDR1 and CDR2 (germline): SQVTM, ANQGSEA. The CDR3 protein is CSVEGMSAGNEQFF. The CDR3 DNA reads as TGCAGCGTTGAAGGGATGAGCGCGGGGAATGAGCAGTTCTTC.

The gene calls are TRBV6-5 and TRBJ2-4; D uncertain. Trimming removed 0 bases at V and 9 bases at J, with 12 bases between. Germline lookup yields CDR1 MNHEY and CDR2 SVGAGI. The CDR3 has 14 amino acids. DNA of the CDR3: TGTGCCAGCAGTTACTCGCGGTCGCGCGGCATTCAGTACTTC. Protein sequence: CASSYSRSRGIQYF.

This chain links TRBV27 with TRBJ2-7; D might be TRBD2 (5 bases). CDR1 is MNHEY, CDR2 SMNVEV, per germline (reference sequence). V was shortened by 5 bases and J by 2 bases, with 19 bases between the two germline ends. The CDR3 spans 16 residues. CDR3 sequence reads: CASSHVRGSIPYEQYF. The DNA of the CDR3 is TGTGCCAGCAGTCATGTCCGGGGTAGCATTCCCTACGAGCAGTACTTC.

V gene TRBV5-6 combines with J gene TRBJ2-5; 7 bases fit TRBD1. V gave up 5 bases and J gave up 4 bases; unmatched junction bases: 5. The CDR3 is made up of 13 amino acids. Germline values: CDR1 SGHDT, CDR2 YYEEEE. The CDR3 DNA reads TGTGCCAGCAGTAACAGGGGAGCAGAGACCCAGTACTTC. Its translation is CASSNRGAETQYF.

Remarks on this clonotype: A much more abundant neighbour one base away suggests this may be a read error. The rearrangement links TRBV5-1 to TRBJ2-1; possible D gene TRBD2, 6 bases. The CDR3 extends over 13 amino acids. Trimming shortened V by 5 bases and J by 5 bases, and 11 bases separated the two germline ends. Looked up from germline, CDR1 is SGHRS and CDR2 is YFSETQ. In nucleotides, the CDR3 is TGCGCCAGCAGGGAGGGACGGGACAATGAGCAGTTCTTC. As protein: CASREGRDNEQFF.

The genes are TRBV6-2 or TRBV6-3 and TRBJ2-4; 10 positions agree with TRBD1. The CDR3 totals 15 residues. The V gene's germline CDR1 is MNHEY and CDR2 SVGEGT. Trimming cost V 6 bases and J 13 bases; bases outside gene matches: 15. The CDR3 loop reads CASRGPGQGINEQYF. CDR3 bases: TGTGCCAGCAGGGGACCGGGACAGGGGATCAATGAGCAGTACTTC.

The sample holds a few counts of this clonotype. The chain joins TRBV4-1 to TRBJ2-4; tentatively, D is TRBD1 (6 bases). Between the trimmed V and J ends, which lost 0 bases and 0 bases, there was a span of 12 bases. Germline lookup yields CDR1 MGHRA and CDR2 YSYEKL. The CDR3 has 17 residues. The chain's CDR3 is CASSQDLDRLAKNIQYF. CDR3 coding DNA: TGCGCCAGCAGCCAAGATTTAGACAGGCTAGCCAAAAACATTCAGTACTTC.

This clonotype was found a few times. The V and J genes are TRBV5-1 and TRBJ1-4; a weak D match, TRBD1 (5 bases). V lost 5 bases and J lost 8, with 13 bases in between. Per the germline V gene, CDR1 is SGHRS and CDR2 is YFSETQ. This CDR3 is 13 amino acids long. The CDR3 spells CASSLTVREKLFF. In DNA form, the CDR3 reads TGCGCCAGCAGTTTGACAGTTAGGGAAAAACTGTTTTTT.